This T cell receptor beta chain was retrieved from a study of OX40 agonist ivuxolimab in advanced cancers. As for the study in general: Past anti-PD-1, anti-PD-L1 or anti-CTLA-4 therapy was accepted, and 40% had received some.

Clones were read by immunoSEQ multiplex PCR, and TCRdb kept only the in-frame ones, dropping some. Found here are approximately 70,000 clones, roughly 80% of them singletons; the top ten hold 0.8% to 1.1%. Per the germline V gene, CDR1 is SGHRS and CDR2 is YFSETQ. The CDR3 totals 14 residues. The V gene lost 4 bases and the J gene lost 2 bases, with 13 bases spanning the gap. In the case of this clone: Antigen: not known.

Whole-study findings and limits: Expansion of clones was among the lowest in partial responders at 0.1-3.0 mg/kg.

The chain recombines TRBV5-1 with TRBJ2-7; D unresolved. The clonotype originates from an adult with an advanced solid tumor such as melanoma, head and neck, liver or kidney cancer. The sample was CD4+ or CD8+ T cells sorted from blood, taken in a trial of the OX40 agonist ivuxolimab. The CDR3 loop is CASSPGQDPYEQYF. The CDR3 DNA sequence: TGCGCCAGCAGCCCGGGCCAGGACCCCTACGAGCAGTACTTC.